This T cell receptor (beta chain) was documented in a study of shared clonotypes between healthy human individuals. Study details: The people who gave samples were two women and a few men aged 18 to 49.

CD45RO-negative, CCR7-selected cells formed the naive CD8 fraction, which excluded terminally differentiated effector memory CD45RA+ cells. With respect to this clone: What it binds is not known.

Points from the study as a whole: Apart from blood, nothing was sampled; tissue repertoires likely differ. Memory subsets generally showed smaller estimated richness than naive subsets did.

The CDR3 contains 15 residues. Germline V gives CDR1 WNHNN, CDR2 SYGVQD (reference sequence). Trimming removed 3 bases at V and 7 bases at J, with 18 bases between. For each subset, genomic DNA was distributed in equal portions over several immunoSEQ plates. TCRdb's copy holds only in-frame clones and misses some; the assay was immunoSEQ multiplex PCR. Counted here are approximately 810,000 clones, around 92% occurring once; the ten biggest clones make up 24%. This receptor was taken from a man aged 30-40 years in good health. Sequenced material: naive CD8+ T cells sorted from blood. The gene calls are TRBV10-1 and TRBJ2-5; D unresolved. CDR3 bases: TGCGCCAGCAGTGACCAGTCCCCTCCATGGGGGACCCAGTACTTC. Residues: CASSDQSPPWGTQYF.